These 26 T cell receptor beta chains were all obtained from the same sample, sequenced in a study of a mutant IDH1 vaccine in newly diagnosed glioma. Time point of the sample: week 47, end of study. The study gave 300 ug of mutant IDH1 20-mer peptide per vaccine dose, with topical imiquimod. Antigens for these TCRs are unknown. Repertoires were generated with immunoSEQ multiplex PCR, while TCRdb's copy carries only in-frame clones and drops some. Among roughly 38,000 clones listed, approximately 79% were seen once. The sequencing used PBMCs, collected from a glioma patient whose treatment included an IDH1 peptide vaccine. These receptors came from a man younger than 30 with glioma. Some clones in this sample may be carry-over from other donors' samples.

The chain is built from TRBV19 and TRBJ2-7; D is ambiguous. V was trimmed by 5 bases and J by 4 bases, leaving 9 bases between them. Germline V gene data show CDR1 as LNHDA and CDR2 as SQIVND (reference sequence). CDR3 size: 12 residues. The CDR3 is CASSASGYEQYF. The CDR3 DNA sequence: TGTGCCAGTAGTGCTTCTGGTTACGAGCAGTACTTC.

A word on this clone: Other DNA sequences in the sample encode the same CDR3. The V and J genes are TRBV18 and TRBJ2-7; TRBD1 is a possible D gene (6 bases). The CDR3 sequence is 13 residues long. The germline gives CDR1 KGHSH, CDR2 LQKENI. With 1 base removed from V and 4 bases from J, the gap between germline ends came to 8 bases. Here the CDR3 DNA reads TGTGCCAGCTCACCACGTCAGGGGTACGAGCAGTACTTC. The encoded protein is CASSPRQGYEQYF.

V is TRBV7-2 and J is TRBJ1-1, with 8 bases matching TRBD1. Germline V gene sequence: CDR1 SGHTA, CDR2 FQGNSA. The CDR3 contains 14 residues. With 4 bases clipped from V and 4 bases from J, the junction kept 5 bases outside the gene matches. Written as DNA, the CDR3 is TGTGCCAGCAGCTATAGTCAGGGGGCCACTGAAGCTTTCTTT. Residues: CASSYSQGATEAFF.

CDR3 amino acids: CASSSPYLDEQFF. CDR3 nucleotides: TGTGCCAGCAGCTCCCCGTATTTGGATGAGCAGTTCTTC. The rearrangement joins TRBV7-9 to TRBJ2-1; D gene unclear. Trimming cost V 4 bases and J 8 bases, with 12 bases left between them. The length of the CDR3 is 13 residues. Germline-derived CDR1 and CDR2 are SEHNR and FQNEAQ (reference sequence).

The CDR3 sequence: CASGRTGIHMNTEAFF. As DNA, the CDR3 is TGTGCCAGCGGTAGGACAGGCATCCACATGAACACTGAAGCTTTCTTT. The genes are TRBV11-2 and TRBJ1-1; 7 nucleotides line up with TRBD1. V lost 8 bases, J lost 0 bases, and 12 bases stayed unmatched. The CDR3 sequence is 16 residues long. CDR1 SGHAT and CDR2 FQNNGV come from the germline V gene.

The table lists this clone with a count of one. The chain combines TRBV7-3 with TRBJ2-7; D not resolved. The CDR3 is made up of 13 amino acids. V was cut by 3 bases and J by 2 bases, with 8 bases left in between. CDR1 SGHTA and CDR2 FQGTGA come from the germline V gene. CDR3 nucleotides: TGTGCCAGCAGCTTCGACTCGACCTACGAGCAGTACTTC. This codes for CASSFDSTYEQYF.

The CDR3 protein is CASSRSPVEPQHF. CDR3 DNA sequence: TGTGCCAGCTCACGTTCCCCGGTGGAGCCCCAGCATTTT. This chain links TRBV18 with TRBJ1-5; D is undetermined. Deletions cut 4 bases from V and 8 bases from J, with 12 bases between. The V gene's germline CDR1 is KGHSH and CDR2 LQKENI. The CDR3 contains 13 residues.

V is TRBV19 and J is TRBJ2-7; D gene uncertain. Trimming pared 1 base from V and 2 bases from J, leaving 9 bases between. Germline lookup yields CDR1 LNHDA and CDR2 SQIVND (reference sequence). The CDR3 runs 14 residues. The CDR3 loop is CASSIGPATYEQYF. In DNA, the CDR3 is TGTGCCAGTAGTATAGGGCCGGCCACCTACGAGCAGTACTTC.

This chain uses TRBV4-3 with TRBJ2-5; D may be TRBD1 (6 bases). The last part of the DNA fits TRBJ2-7 better; the J call may be wrong. Germline CDR1 LGHNA, CDR2 YSLEER. This CDR3 region has 15 residues. CDR3 in DNA: TGCGCCAGCAGCCACCAACTGGACAGCTACTACGAGCAGTACTTC. Translation: CASSHQLDSYYEQYF.

CDR3 DNA sequence: TGCGCCAGCAGCTTAAGATCGGAGGACACTGAAGCTTTCTTT. It codes for CASSLRSEDTEAFF. The genes are TRBV5-1 and TRBJ1-1; D is unresolved. Germline assignment: CDR1 SGHRS and CDR2 YFSETQ. CDR3 size: 14 residues. Trimming removed 2 bases at V and 3 bases at J, with 11 bases between.

The rearrangement links TRBV4-2 to TRBJ2-1; no firm D call. Germline V lookup: CDR1 LGHNA, CDR2 YNFKEQ. Trimming removed 0 bases at V and 5 bases at J, with 8 bases between. The CDR3 length is 14 residues. CDR3 amino acids: CASSQDPGDNEQFF. CDR3 in DNA: TGTGCCAGCAGCCAAGATCCAGGAGACAATGAGCAGTTCTTC.

J is TRBJ2-4 and V is TRBV4-2; TRBD2 matches at 11 bases. Germline assignment: CDR1 LGHNA and CDR2 YNFKEQ. The CDR3 runs to 15 residues. Trimming removed 2 bases from V and 6 bases from J; junction bases left unmatched: 3. The DNA of the CDR3 is TGTGCCAGCAGCCAAATAGCGGGGGGGGGAAACATTCAGTACTTC. Amino acids: CASSQIAGGGNIQYF.

This chain joins TRBV5-1 and TRBJ2-1, with 8 bases identical to TRBD1. CDR1 and CDR2 (germline): SGHRS, YFSETQ. The CDR3 length is 13 residues. V was pared by 0 bases and J by 10 bases, with 3 bases of the junction left unmatched. The CDR3 loop is CASSLVPGGEQFF. The CDR3 DNA sequence: TGCGCCAGCAGCTTGGTCCCAGGGGGCGAGCAGTTCTTC.

This sequence joins TRBV4-3 and TRBJ2-7; possibly TRBD2 for D (5 bases). V was trimmed by 2 bases and J by 6 bases, leaving 20 bases between them. The CDR3 is made up of 16 amino acids. Germline CDR1 is LGHNA and CDR2 is YSLEER. CDR3 nucleotides: TGCGCCAGCAGCCAATCCTTAACTAGTTCCGGCTCCGAGCAGTACTTC. Protein: CASSQSLTSSGSEQYF.

The chain carries TRBV27 and TRBJ2-7; possibly TRBD2 for D (5 bases). Looked up from germline, CDR1 is MNHEY and CDR2 is SMNVEV (reference sequence). CDR3 length: 16 amino acids. Trimming stripped 0 bases from V and 3 bases from J, with 15 bases between. The CDR3 DNA is TGTGCCAGCAGTTTATCGTTCTCACTAGGGCGCTACGAGCAGTACTTC. It is translated as CASSLSFSLGRYEQYF.

The rearrangement joins TRBV25-1 to TRBJ2-1; tentative D call: TRBD1 (5 bases). The V gene lost 2 bases and the J gene lost 1 base, with 12 bases spanning the gap. Germline V gene sequence: CDR1 MGHDK, CDR2 SYGVNS. The CDR3 contains 16 residues. The CDR3 here is CASSEEAGSSYNEQFF. The CDR3 coding sequence is TGTGCCAGCAGTGAAGAGGCAGGGTCATCCTACAATGAGCAGTTCTTC.

This clone was picked up one time. V gene TRBV18 combines with J gene TRBJ1-1; 12 positions agree with TRBD1. The length of the CDR3 is 15 residues. Germline assignment: CDR1 KGHSH and CDR2 LQKENI. The ends lost 1 base at V and 11 bases at J; junction bases unmatched: 8. In DNA form, the CDR3 reads TGTGCCAGCTCACCACAGGGACAGGGGGCTTTGTGGGCTTTCTTT. It yields the protein CASSPQGQGALWAFF. Filled out from reference TRBV18 and TRBJ1-1, the complete variable domain reads NAGVMQNPRHLVRRRGQEARLRCSPMKGHSHVYWYRQLPEEGLKFMVYLQKENIIDESGMPKERFSAEFPKEGPSILRIQQVVRGDSAAYFCASSPQGQGALWAFFGQGTRLTVV.

The CDR3, as DNA: TGCGCCAGCAGCCAACGGGCAGGGATGAACACTGAAGCTTTCTTT. As protein: CASSQRAGMNTEAFF. The chain joins TRBV4-1 to TRBJ1-1; possibly TRBD1 for D (5 bases). The V gene lost 2 bases and the J gene lost 0 bases, with 10 bases spanning the gap. The germline V gene has CDR1 MGHRA and CDR2 YSYEKL. The CDR3 totals 15 residues.

The chain is built from TRBV7-9 and TRBJ2-7; a weak D match, TRBD1 (5 bases). V dropped 5 bases and J dropped 6 bases, with 11 bases sitting between them. Germline loops: CDR1 SEHNR, CDR2 FQNEAQ (reference sequence). The CDR3 is made up of 12 amino acids. The CDR3 reads CASSQTQGEQYF. The CDR3 DNA reads TGTGCCAGCAGCCAGACCCAGGGCGAGCAGTACTTC.

The V and J genes are TRBV25-1 and TRBJ2-3; D uncertain. This CDR3 region has 11 residues. V was trimmed by 8 bases and J by 6 bases, leaving 9 bases between them. Germline V gene lookup returns CDR1 MGHDK and CDR2 SYGVNS. This CDR3 is CASWYGDTQYF. CDR3 nucleotide sequence: TGTGCCAGCTGGTACGGGGATACGCAGTATTTT. The full variable domain, with the rest looked up from reference TRBV25-1 and TRBJ2-3, is EADIYQTPRYLVIGTGKKITLECSQTMGHDKMYWYQQDPGMELHLIHYSYGVNSTEKGDLSSESTVSRIRTEHFPLTLESARPSHTSQYLCASWYGDTQYFGPGTRLTVL.

The J gene is TRBJ2-3, the V gene TRBV5-1, with 11 bases fitting TRBD2. Germline assignment: CDR1 SGHRS and CDR2 YFSETQ. The CDR3 extends over 16 amino acids. Trimming removed 5 bases from V and 0 bases from J; junction bases left unmatched: 5. The CDR3 sequence is CASRGWTSGSTDTQYF. The CDR3 DNA is TGCGCCAGCAGGGGTTGGACTAGCGGGAGCACAGATACGCAGTATTTT.

The chain employs TRBV4-3 and TRBJ2-3; TRBD2 matches at 8 bases. Germline CDR1 and CDR2: LGHNA and YSLEER. This CDR3 has 17 amino acids. The ends lost 0 bases at V and 6 bases at J; junction bases unmatched: 11. CDR3 region: CASSQDQPGGGRDTQYF. The CDR3 DNA sequence: TGCGCCAGCAGCCAAGATCAGCCGGGAGGGGGTCGGGATACGCAGTATTTT.

The chain links TRBV6-1 to TRBJ1-1, with D perhaps matching TRBD1 (6 bases). The length of the CDR3 is 16 residues. CDR1 is MNHNS and CDR2 is SASEGT in the germline V gene. Trimming cost V 0 bases and J 5 bases, with 16 bases left between them. CDR3 bases: TGTGCCAGCAGTGAAGCGCTCGGACAGATGAGGACTGAAGCTTTCTTT. It translates to CASSEALGQMRTEAFF.

V is TRBV14 and J is TRBJ1-2, with TRBD1 as a possible D gene (5 bases). CDR3 length equals 13 residues. Per germline, CDR1 SGHDN and CDR2 FVKESK. V lost 5 bases, J lost 5 bases, and 12 bases lay in between. CDR3 in amino acids: CASSRGVWYGYTF. The CDR3 DNA reads TGTGCCAGCAGCAGAGGGGTATGGTATGGCTACACCTTC. The full variable domain, in which reference TRBV14 and TRBJ1-2 provide the parts outside the CDR3, is EAGVTQFPSHSVIEKGQTVTLRCDPISGHDNLYWYRRVMGKEIKFLLHFVKESKQDESGMPNNRFLAERTGGTYSTLKVQPAELEDSGVYFCASSRGVWYGYTFGSGTRLTVV.

This clone was observed a few times. The J gene is TRBJ2-1, the V gene TRBV19; perhaps TRBD1 as D (5 bases). The CDR3 loop spans 15 amino acids. The germline V and J ends were trimmed by 1 base and 3 bases, with 10 bases remaining between them. Germline values: CDR1 LNHDA, CDR2 SQIVND (reference sequence). The DNA for the CDR3 is TGTGCCAGTAGTATAGGGGCAGGGATCTACAATGAGCAGTTCTTC. It yields the protein CASSIGAGIYNEQFF.

V usage is TRBV5-4 and J usage is TRBJ1-2; 9 bases are a match to TRBD1. CDR1 and CDR2 from the germline V gene are SGHNT and YYREEE (reference sequence). V shed 4 bases and J 6 bases; nucleotides not matched to a gene: 10. The CDR3 covers 15 residues. Here the CDR3 DNA reads TGTGCCAGCAGCACGGACAGGGGAGTTGTCGATGGCTACACCTTC. Its translation: CASSTDRGVVDGYTF.